This T cell receptor beta chain derives from a study of cytomegalovirus exposure and HLA in healthy donors (dated by TCRdb to the late 2010s). In the study overall: An earlier analysis of more than 550 of the donors reported 276 Gb of sequence data and around 100 million unique TCR beta sequences obtained from 180 million or so T cells. About 320 gigabases of sequencing data and 70 million to 100 million unique TCR sequences were included in an early release covering about 700 HLA-typed donors. Of the approximately 370 genotyped donors, 70% to 90% were placed in the genetic ancestry cluster associated with self-reported Caucasian donors. The study aimed to test whether signatures of past pathogen exposure could be identified by cataloging public T cell receptors. The study used immunosequencing to profile the T cell repertoires of 670 or so subjects and linked those repertoires to cytomegalovirus serostatus. In addition to the first cohort of 500 to 850 subjects, a separate validation cohort of 130 or so different subjects was used. The study combined high-throughput TCR immunosequencing, statistical association of individual TCRs with disease status, and machine learning to predict cytomegalovirus infection status. To study patterns of TCR occurrence, a later analysis re-analyzed previously published TCR beta repertoires from 650 to 750 donors and added high-resolution HLA genotyping. Rather than using new phenotypic data, the later analysis identified candidate immune exposures from TCR beta sequences and from how often those sequences occurred across donors. To decide whether each TCR beta V gene segment behaved as functional or pseudogenic, an earlier analysis of some 540 of the donors relied on high-throughput TCR beta sequencing. Donor age, sex, ethnicity and CMV serostatus were compiled alongside the repertoire data. A later genetic analysis took genome-wide SNP genotypes for about three fifths of the 666 donors and used that subset as a discovery cohort. All discovery cohort repertoires had been generated on a single sequencing platform. Both class I and class II loci were covered by HLA typing, at four-digit resolution. The number of typed donors differed by locus: about 629-630 for A, B, C, DRB1 and DQB1; 500 to 550 for DQA1; roughly 600 for DPA1; and roughly 450 for DPB1. Four to six DR-DQ haplotypes were handled as single units for association and clustering, since linkage in the cohort was strong. On average, around 240,000 unique TCR beta nucleotide sequences were sequenced per donor among a few hundred genotyped donors of the cohort, with roughly 19% of those sequences being non-productive. The research as a whole found: In a later analysis, more than 15,000 TCR beta sequences were associated with specific HLA alleles at a false discovery rate of 0.05. The authors suggested that the approach could potentially be extended to other disease states and immunological phenotypes. Three of the identified cytomegalovirus-associated TCR beta chains were confirmed in vitro to be specific for cytomegalovirus antigens. According to a later analysis, TCR association rates differed among HLA loci, with DRB1 alleles showing the most associated TCRs and HLA-C alleles showing the fewest. The sequencing pipeline was judged likely to have produced a cluster of highly shared sequence variants as a technical artifact. Most TCR sequences were observed very rarely across donors, whereas some public TCRs were present in many individuals. A later genetic analysis reported fewer N-insertions in productive TCRs among donors in an Asian-associated ancestry cluster than the roughly 700-donor mean. Because counts were too low, 15 to 20 rarely observed V segments, including chromosome 9 orphons, were left out of the earlier analysis of over 550 of the donors. The study listed 170 or so TCR beta chains as associated with cytomegalovirus. An association between a missense DCLRE1C variant and V-gene and J-gene trimming of TCR beta chains was found in a later genetic analysis and replicated in an independent cohort. Because the 87-base-pair reads could not distinguish some IMGT-functional V segments, including TRBV6-2 and TRBV6-3, those segments were excluded. Broadly in line with IMGT annotations, most TCR beta V segments showed up in productive rearrangements about 90% or about 30% of the time in an earlier analysis of 450 to 600 of the donors. In a later analysis, HLA-associated TCR beta chains were found to be more clonally expanded and to have lower generation probabilities than equally common non-associated chains. Assigning TCR associations to individual alleles was difficult when HLA alleles, especially DR and DQ, strongly co-occurred. The only immune exposure information available for the cohort was CMV serostatus. The cohort was sequenced for TCR beta chains only, and without alpha or paired-chain data the features that could be detected were limited. Linkage disequilibrium might explain the correlated functional status among segregating V segments, but an unknown experimental factor could not be ruled out. A further reported finding was that TCR beta sequences accurately predicted the HLA-A and HLA-B alleles for most subjects in the first cohort. Roughly uniform sequencing depth across donors was assumed in presence/absence analyses, although this assumption may not hold. Several of the top co-occurrence clusters appeared to be linked to parvovirus B19, influenza, CMV and Epstein-Barr virus, according to a later analysis. Because HLA typing was missing for some donors at each locus, association tests included only the typed subset. The classifier was reported to diagnose cytomegalovirus status with high specificity and sensitivity in both the original and validation cohorts. A later analysis found that most CMV-associated TCR beta chains appeared HLA-restricted, with HLA associations seemingly driven largely by CMV exposure.

On this clone: Which antigen it targets is not known. No much larger clonotype is one base removed from it; base qualities were not supplied.

Taken from the germline V gene, the CDR1 and CDR2 loops are SQVTM and ANQGSEA. The CDR3, cysteine through phenylalanine, is 11 amino acids long. The kept DNA is CDR3 alone, 33 bases in frame from the first base. V drops 4 bases and J drops 0 bases, leaving 3 bases in between. The receptor library was made with the immunoSEQ multiplex PCR assay. A mixture of 60 forward primers for TCR Vbeta segments and 13 reverse primers for TCR Jbeta segments was used in the multiplex PCR. A multiplex PCR assay on genomic DNA amplified the CDR3 region of rearranged TCR beta genes. Amplified TCR beta libraries were sequenced as 87-base-pair reads on the Illumina HiSeq System. In the authors' own workflow: In a later analysis, tens of millions of unique TCR beta chains were counted across the roughly 670 repertoires, and roughly 11 million of these chains were shared by at least two donors. A nearest-neighbor algorithm error-corrected the raw reads and collapsed the reads into unique sequences, merging closely related sequences to remove PCR and sequencing errors. CDR3 sequences were aligned to IMGT reference sequences to assign V, D and J gene segments. For a sequence to be retained, a match of at least six nucleotides was required to both a V gene segment and a J gene segment. A rearrangement counted as productive if the CDR3 had no stop codons and remained in frame with V and J, and every other rearrangement counted as non-productive. CDR3 was defined by IMGT convention, running from the second conserved V-encoded cysteine to the conserved J-encoded phenylalanine. Sequences without an unambiguous match to a single V gene segment were excluded from the earlier analysis of approximately 560 of the donors. An earlier analysis of a few hundred of the donors classified V segments as functional when productive rearrangements were above 56.7% and as segregating when the standard deviation between donors was above 5%. A statistical classification framework was built to diagnose cytomegalovirus status from the catalog of TCR beta chain sequences. V and J gene assignment, in a later analysis, came from comparing TCR nucleotide sequences with IMGT/GENE-DB human TR gene sequences. Using the TCRdist pipeline, a later analysis assigned CDR3 sequences along with most-parsimonious VDJ recombination scenarios. A later analysis defined each TCR beta chain by its CDR3 amino acid sequence plus V-gene family, and excluded reads lacking a unique V-gene family. In a later analysis, 500 to 650 highly shared, low-generation-probability nucleotide sequences were removed to address suspected cross-contamination and a sequencing artifact. In a later analysis, a clonal expansion index was calculated for each public chain from normalized within-repertoire ranks of inferred template counts. A later analysis computed generation probabilities with a VDJ recombination model fitted to out-of-frame rearrangements, and checked the results against IGoR. A later analysis scored TCR-TCR, TCR-HLA and TCR-CMV co-occurrence with hypergeometric tests, applying a repertoire-size bias correction to TCR pairs. A later analysis estimated false discovery rates by permuting HLA or CMV assignments 20 times. A later analysis grouped co-occurring TCRs with DBSCAN, adding TCRdist sequence similarity when clustering within HLA-allele-positive subsets. Repertoires with fewer than 30,000 or more than 120,000 public chains, plus five repertoires with anomalous nucleotide sharing, were excluded from co-occurrence clustering. TCRdb carries this immuneACCESS record with in-frame sequences only. Its versions omit some clonotypes, under half of them owing to an unresolved V gene in the studies checked, with the rest unexplained. That table supplies the V and J calls and clone size; D and trimming were determined from the DNA. This sample gives 120,000 or so clones in total; 74% of them show up just once. The ten largest clones take up approximately 10% of the sample.

The cohort was made up of approximately 670 healthy bone marrow donors. At the time of sampling, every cohort member was nominally healthy, though immune exposures that went unrecorded were likely present. The donor tested CMV seropositive, placing the donor among the 289 seropositive members of the cohort. Each donor provided a peripheral blood sample, and peripheral blood mononuclear cells were used for TCR beta sequencing. Genomic DNA extraction from the blood cell samples was performed with the Qiagen DNeasy Blood Extraction Kit. Sequencing input: PBMCs. The receptor comes from a woman aged 45-59 years in good health and CMV-seropositive. The sequence links TRBV29-1 to TRBJ1-2; the D gene is not confidently resolved. The DNA is TGCAGCGTTGTCTCTAACTATGGCTACACCTTC. It translates to CSVVSNYGYTF.